Ten or more counts support the clone carrying this T cell receptor beta chain. The CDR3 contains 15 residues. Per germline, CDR1 SNHLY and CDR2 FYNNEI. V gave up 6 bases and J gave up 5 bases; unmatched junction bases: 9. The time point denotes: newly diagnosed GD, antithyroid drugs for less than 3 months. PBMCs were the source of the RNA used for TCR sequencing. Patient provenance is recorded as an endocrinology department in Xi'an, China. The sample is drawn from a study of regulatory T cells in long-lasting Graves disease. Library construction for TCR beta used iRepertoire HTBI primers and Arm-PCR of CDR3 regions. TCRdb reprocessed the multiplex PCR reads via MiXCR and lists one record per CDR3 protein. The sample lists approximately 400,000 distinct CDR3 sequences; approximately 15% were seen once. The data also belong to a second study, concerning T cells in Graves' hyperthyroidism and ophthalmopathy. From that report: Peripheral blood also featured most of the thyroid clonotypes expanded above 0.001.

This TCR came from a woman aged 40 to 50 with Graves disease. The chain couples TRBV2 to TRBJ2-3; 9 nucleotides match TRBD1. Sample: peripheral blood mononuclear cells (PBMCs), taken at new diagnosis, from a patient treated with antithyroid drugs. The CDR3 spells CASSQQGASGDTQYF. The CDR3 DNA sequence: TGTGCCAGCAGCCAACAGGGGGCGTCGGGAGATACGCAGTATTTT. Variable domain in full (rest from reference TRBV2 and TRBJ2-3): EPEVTQTPSHQVTQMGQEVILRCVPISNHLYFYWYRQILGQKVEFLVSFYNNEISEKSEIFDDQFSVERPDGSNFTLKIRSTKLEDSAMYFCASSQQGASGDTQYFGPGTRLTVL.